This T cell receptor (beta chain) stems from a study of T-cell memory formation after mild COVID-19. MiXCR, run by TCRdb on the 5' RACE reads, gives a single entry per CDR3 protein. Here the sample spans around 390,000 distinct CDR3 sequences, more than 15% being singletons. From germline, CDR1 is DFQATT and CDR2 SNEGSKA (reference sequence). The CDR3 runs to 15 residues. Trimming shortened V by 1 base and J by 0 bases, and 9 bases separated the two germline ends. Only a few counts were recorded for this clonotype. The V gene is TRBV20-1, the J gene TRBJ2-2; maybe TRBD2 (5 bases). The origin of this receptor is a man aged 18 to 29 who had mild COVID-19 (a few samples of this study predate the infection). Cell type and time point are not known. Input material: PBMCs or a T cell subset sorted from them (not recorded which). CDR3 DNA sequence: TGCAGTGCTAGAGGAAACGGGGCGAACACCGGGGAGCTGTTTTTT. Encoded protein: CSARGNGANTGELFF.